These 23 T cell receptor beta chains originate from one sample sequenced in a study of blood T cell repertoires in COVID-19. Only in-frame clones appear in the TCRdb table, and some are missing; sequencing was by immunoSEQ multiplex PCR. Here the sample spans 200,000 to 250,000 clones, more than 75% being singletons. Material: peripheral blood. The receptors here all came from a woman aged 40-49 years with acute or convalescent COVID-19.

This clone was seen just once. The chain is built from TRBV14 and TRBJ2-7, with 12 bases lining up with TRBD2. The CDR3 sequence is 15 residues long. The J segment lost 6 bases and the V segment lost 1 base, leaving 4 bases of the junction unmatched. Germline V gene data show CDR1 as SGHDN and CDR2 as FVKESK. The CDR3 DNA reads TGTGCCAGCAGCCAAGCGTCTAGCGGGAGGGGCGAGCAGTACTTC. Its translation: CASSQASSGRGEQYF.

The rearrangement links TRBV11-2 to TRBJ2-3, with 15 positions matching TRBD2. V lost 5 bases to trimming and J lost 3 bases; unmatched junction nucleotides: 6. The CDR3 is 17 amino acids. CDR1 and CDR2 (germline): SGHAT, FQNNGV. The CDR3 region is CASSLGLAGGPTDTQYF. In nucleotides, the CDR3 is TGTGCCAGCAGCCTAGGACTAGCGGGAGGGCCAACAGATACGCAGTATTTT.

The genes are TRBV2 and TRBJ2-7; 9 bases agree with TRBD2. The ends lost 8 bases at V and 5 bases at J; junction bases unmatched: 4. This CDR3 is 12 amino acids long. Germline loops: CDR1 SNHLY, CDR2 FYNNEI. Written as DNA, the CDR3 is TGTGCCAGCTGGGCTAGCGGGGACGAGCAGTACTTC. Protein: CASWASGDEQYF.

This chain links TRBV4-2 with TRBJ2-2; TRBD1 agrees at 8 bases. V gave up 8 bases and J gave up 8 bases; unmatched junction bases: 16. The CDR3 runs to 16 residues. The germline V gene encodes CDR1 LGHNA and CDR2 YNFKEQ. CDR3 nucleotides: TGTGCCAGCTCTAGATCAGGGGGCTCCTCGGGTGGGGAGCTGTTTTTT. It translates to CASSRSGGSSGGELFF.

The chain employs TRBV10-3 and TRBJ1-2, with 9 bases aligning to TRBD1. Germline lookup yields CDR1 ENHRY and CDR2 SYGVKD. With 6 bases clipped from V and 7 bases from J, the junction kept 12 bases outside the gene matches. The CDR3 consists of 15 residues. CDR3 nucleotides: TGTGCCATCAGGGAAACCGGGACAGGGCTTCGTGGCTACACCTTC. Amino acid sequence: CAIRETGTGLRGYTF.

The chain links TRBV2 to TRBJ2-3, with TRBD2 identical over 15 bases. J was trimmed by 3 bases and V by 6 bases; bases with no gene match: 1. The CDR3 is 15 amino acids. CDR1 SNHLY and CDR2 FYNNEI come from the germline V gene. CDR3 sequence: CASSGTSGGTDTQYF. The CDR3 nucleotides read TGTGCCAGCAGCGGGACTAGCGGGGGGACAGATACGCAGTATTTT.

The CDR3 sequence is CATLDSSNQPQHF. DNA of the CDR3: TGTGCCACCTTAGACAGCAGCAATCAGCCCCAGCATTTT. The V gene is TRBV19, the J gene TRBJ1-5, with a tentative D call TRBD1 (5 bases). Germline CDR1 is LNHDA and CDR2 is SQIVND (reference sequence). The CDR3 has 13 residues. Between the trimmed V and J ends, which lost 10 bases and 1 base, there was a span of 11 bases.

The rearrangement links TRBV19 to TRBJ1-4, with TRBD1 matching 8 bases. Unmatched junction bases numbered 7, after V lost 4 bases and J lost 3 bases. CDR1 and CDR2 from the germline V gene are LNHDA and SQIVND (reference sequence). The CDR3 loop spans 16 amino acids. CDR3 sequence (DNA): TGTGCCAGTAGTAGGGCAGGGGGCTTGGCTAATGAAAAACTGTTTTTT. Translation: CASSRAGGLANEKLFF. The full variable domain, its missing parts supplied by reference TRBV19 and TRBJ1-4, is DGGITQSPKYLFRKEGQNVTLSCEQNLNHDAMYWYRQDPGQGLRLIYYSQIVNDFQKGDIAEGYSVSREKKESFPLTVTSAQKNPTAFYLCASSRAGGLANEKLFFGSGTQLSVL.

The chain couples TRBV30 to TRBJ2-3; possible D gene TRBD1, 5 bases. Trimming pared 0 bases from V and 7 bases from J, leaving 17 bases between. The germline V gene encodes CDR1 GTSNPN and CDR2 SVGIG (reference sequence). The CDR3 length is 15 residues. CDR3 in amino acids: CAWSVPETASYTQYF. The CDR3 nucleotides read TGTGCCTGGAGTGTACCAGAGACAGCTAGTTATACGCAGTATTTT.

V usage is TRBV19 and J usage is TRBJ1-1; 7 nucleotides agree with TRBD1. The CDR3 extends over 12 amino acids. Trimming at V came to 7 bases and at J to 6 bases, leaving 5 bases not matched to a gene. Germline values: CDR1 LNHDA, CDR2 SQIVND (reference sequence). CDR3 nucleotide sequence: TGTGCCAGTAAAACAGGGGCGGCTGAAGCTTTCTTT. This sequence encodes CASKTGAAEAFF. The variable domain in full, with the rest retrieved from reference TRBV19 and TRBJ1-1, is DGGITQSPKYLFRKEGQNVTLSCEQNLNHDAMYWYRQDPGQGLRLIYYSQIVNDFQKGDIAEGYSVSREKKESFPLTVTSAQKNPTAFYLCASKTGAAEAFFGQGTRLTVV.

The CDR3, as DNA: TGTGCCAGCAGCGACTCCCCGGAGCCCCAGCATTTT. Translation gives CASSDSPEPQHF. The V call is TRBV6-5, the J call TRBJ1-5; D is ambiguous. Germline loops: CDR1 MNHEY, CDR2 SVGAGI. The CDR3 loop spans 12 amino acids. V gave up 6 bases and J gave up 8 bases, with 11 bases separating them.

In DNA, the CDR3 is TGTGCCAGTAGTATAGGCCCTAATACCGGGACCAAAAACATTCAGTACTTC. Protein product: CASSIGPNTGTKNIQYF. The V and J genes are TRBV19 and TRBJ2-4, with D perhaps matching TRBD2 (5 bases). The germline V gene encodes CDR1 LNHDA and CDR2 SQIVND (reference sequence). The CDR3 runs to 17 residues. Trimming pared 1 base from V and 2 bases from J, leaving 15 bases between.

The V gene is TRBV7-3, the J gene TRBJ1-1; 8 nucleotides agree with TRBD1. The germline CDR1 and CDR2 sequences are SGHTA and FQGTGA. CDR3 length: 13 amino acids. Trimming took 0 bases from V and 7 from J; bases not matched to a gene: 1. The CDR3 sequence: CASSLTTGGEAFF. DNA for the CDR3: TGTGCCAGCAGCTTAACTACAGGGGGTGAAGCTTTCTTT.

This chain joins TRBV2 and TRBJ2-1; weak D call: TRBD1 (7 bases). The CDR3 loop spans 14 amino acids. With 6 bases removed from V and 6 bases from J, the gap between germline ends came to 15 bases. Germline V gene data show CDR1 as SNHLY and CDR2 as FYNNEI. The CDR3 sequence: CASSRGGTANEQFF. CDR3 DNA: TGTGCCAGCAGCAGAGGGGGGACAGCCAATGAGCAGTTCTTC.

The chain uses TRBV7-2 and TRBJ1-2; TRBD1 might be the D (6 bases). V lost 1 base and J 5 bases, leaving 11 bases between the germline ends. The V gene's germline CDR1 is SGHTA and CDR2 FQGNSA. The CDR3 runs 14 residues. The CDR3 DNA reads TGTGCCAGCAGCTTAGAGACAGGCCCTTATGGCTACACCTTC. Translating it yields CASSLETGPYGYTF.

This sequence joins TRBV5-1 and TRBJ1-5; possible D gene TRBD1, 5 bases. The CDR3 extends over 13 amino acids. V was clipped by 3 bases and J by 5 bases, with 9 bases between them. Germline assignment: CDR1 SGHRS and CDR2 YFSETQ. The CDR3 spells CASSSGGDQPQHF. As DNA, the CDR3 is TGCGCCAGCAGCTCCGGGGGGGATCAGCCCCAGCATTTT.

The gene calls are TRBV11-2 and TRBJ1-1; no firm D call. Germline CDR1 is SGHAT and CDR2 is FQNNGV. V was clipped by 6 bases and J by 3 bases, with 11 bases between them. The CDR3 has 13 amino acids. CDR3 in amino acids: CASRNSGYTEAFF. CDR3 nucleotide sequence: TGTGCCAGCAGAAACTCGGGGTACACTGAAGCTTTCTTT.

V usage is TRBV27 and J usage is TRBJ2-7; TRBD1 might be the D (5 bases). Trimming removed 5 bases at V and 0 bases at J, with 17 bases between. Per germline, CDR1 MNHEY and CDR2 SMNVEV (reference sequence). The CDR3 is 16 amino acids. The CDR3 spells CASSQNREGVSYEQYF. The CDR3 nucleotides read TGTGCCAGCAGTCAAAACAGAGAAGGGGTCTCCTACGAGCAGTACTTC.

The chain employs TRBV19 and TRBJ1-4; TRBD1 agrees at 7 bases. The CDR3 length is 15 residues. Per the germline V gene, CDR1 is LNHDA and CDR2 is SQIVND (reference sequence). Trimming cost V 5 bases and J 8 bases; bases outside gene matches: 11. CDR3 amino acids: CASSARQGLREKLFF. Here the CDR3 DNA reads TGTGCCAGTAGTGCCAGACAGGGCCTTCGAGAAAAACTGTTTTTT.

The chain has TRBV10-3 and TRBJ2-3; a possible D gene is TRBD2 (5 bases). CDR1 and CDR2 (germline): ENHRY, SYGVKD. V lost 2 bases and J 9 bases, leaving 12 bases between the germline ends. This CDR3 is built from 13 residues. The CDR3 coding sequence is TGTGCCATCAGTGAGGAGGACGGGATAACGCAGTATTTT. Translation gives CAISEEDGITQYF.

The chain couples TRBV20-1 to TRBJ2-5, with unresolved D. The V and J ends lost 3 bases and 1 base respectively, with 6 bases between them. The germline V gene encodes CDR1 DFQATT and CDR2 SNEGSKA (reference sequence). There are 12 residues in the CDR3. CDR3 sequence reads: CSASPFQETQYF. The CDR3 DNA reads TGCAGTGCTAGTCCCTTCCAAGAGACCCAGTACTTC.

The CDR3 region is CASIMASGGRTDTQYF. DNA of the CDR3: TGTGCCAGCATTATGGCTAGCGGGGGTCGTACAGATACGCAGTATTTT. The chain carries TRBV2 and TRBJ2-3, with 10 bases matching TRBD2. This CDR3 region has 16 residues. The germline V gene has CDR1 SNHLY and CDR2 FYNNEI. Trimming cost V 7 bases and J 3 bases; bases outside gene matches: 10.

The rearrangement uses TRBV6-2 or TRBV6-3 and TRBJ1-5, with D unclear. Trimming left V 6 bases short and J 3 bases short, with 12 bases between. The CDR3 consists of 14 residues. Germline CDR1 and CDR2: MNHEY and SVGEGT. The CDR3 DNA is TGTGCCAGCAGCACGACGGGGTACAATCAGCCCCAGCATTTT. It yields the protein CASSTTGYNQPQHF.